This T cell receptor beta chain was observed in a study of shared clonotypes between healthy human individuals. The DNA input per sorted-subset replicate PCR was approximately 210 ng, corresponding to around 30,000 T cell genomes. Assay used: immunoSEQ multiplex PCR; TCRdb lists only in-frame clones, some missing. The sample carries approximately 1.5 million clones, just under 99% recorded once. CD4+ cells yielded CD45RA+ naive and CD45RA-negative memory subsets. Study conclusions and caveats: Estimated richness was generally greater in naive than memory subsets. With four donors compared, around 5% of naive CD4 clonotypes were shared.

Regarding this clone: Its target is not known.

The sequenced material came from naive CD4+ T cells sorted from blood. Subset noted: CD45RA+ positively selected. The source of this sequence is a man aged 30 to 39 in good health.

CDR3 protein: CASSQTAGSDTQYF. CDR3 bases: TGCGCCAGCAGTCAAACGGCAGGGTCAGATACGCAGTATTTT. V gene TRBV10-1 combines with J gene TRBJ2-3; D is perhaps TRBD1 (5 bases). Germline V gene lookup returns CDR1 WNHNN and CDR2 SYGVQD (reference sequence). V was trimmed by 5 bases and J by 4 bases, leaving 13 bases between them. The CDR3 runs to 14 residues.